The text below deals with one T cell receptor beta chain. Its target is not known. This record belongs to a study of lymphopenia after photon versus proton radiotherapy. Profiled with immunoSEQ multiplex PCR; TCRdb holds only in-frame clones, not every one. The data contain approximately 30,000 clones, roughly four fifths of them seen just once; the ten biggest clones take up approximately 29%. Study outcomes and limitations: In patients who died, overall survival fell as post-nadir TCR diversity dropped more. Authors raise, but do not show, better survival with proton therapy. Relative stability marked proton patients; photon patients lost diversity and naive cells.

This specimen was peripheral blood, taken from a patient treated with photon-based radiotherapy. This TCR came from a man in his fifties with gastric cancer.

In nucleotides, the CDR3 is TGCGCCAGCAGCCAAGATACCCGGGGGCCATTCAATGAGCAGTTCTTC. This encodes CASSQDTRGPFNEQFF. This chain joins TRBV4-3 and TRBJ2-1, with D perhaps matching TRBD1 or TRBD2 (6 bases each). The CDR3 contains 16 residues. Germline-derived CDR1 and CDR2 are LGHNA and YSLEER. Trimming stripped 0 bases from V and 6 bases from J, with 15 bases between.